Below are 4 T cell receptor beta chains sequenced from a single sample in a study of tumor-infiltrating lymphocytes in primary liver carcinoma. From 500 to 600 ng of total RNA, TCR beta-specific cDNA was reverse-transcribed using a constant-region primer. A slightly modified ARM-PCR protocol with three nested multiplex PCR rounds produced these TCR beta libraries. A C-beta reverse primer and TRBV1-TRBV30 forward primers served in each of the first two PCR rounds, at ten to eleven cycles apiece. TCRdb reanalysed the multiplex PCR reads using MiXCR and keeps one entry per CDR3 protein. This table has 100,000 or so distinct CDR3 sequences, about 67% appearing once. The tissue used was unsorted bulk material of about 19-33 mg. RNA and DNA were co-extracted from it with the AllPrep DNA/RNA mini kit. The sample comprised liver tumor tissue from sampling region 2. Specified subset: tumor region T2, inferior pole. These receptors were taken from a woman in her sixties with primary liver carcinoma and hepatitis B virus infection.

In this sample, this clonotype turned up many times. The chain uses TRBV5-1 and TRBJ1-3; D ambiguous. The CDR3 sequence is 13 residues long. Germline V gives CDR1 SGHRS, CDR2 YFSETQ. V was cut by 0 bases and J by 1 base, with 2 bases left in between. In DNA form, the CDR3 reads TGCGCCAGCAGCTTGGAGTCTGGAAACACCATATATTTT. Protein product: CASSLESGNTIYF.

This clonotype has a handful of counts. The chain uses TRBV18 and TRBJ2-3, with 12 nucleotides matching TRBD1. The CDR3 length is 17 residues. Germline V gene lookup returns CDR1 KGHSH and CDR2 LQKENI. V shed 4 bases and J 1 base; nucleotides not matched to a gene: 6. The CDR3 DNA is TGTGCCAGCTCACACCGGGACAGGGGGCCGGGCACAGATACGCAGTATTTT. Translated, it gives CASSHRDRGPGTDTQYF.

Worth noting for this clonotype: This is likely a read error, given that the CDR3 carries no conserved phenylalanine or tryptophan at its end. The genes are TRBV6-1 and TRBJ2-1; tentatively, D is TRBD2 (5 bases). V was shortened by 2 bases and J by 2 bases, with 13 bases between the two germline ends. In germline, CDR1 is MNHNS, CDR2 SASEGT. The length of the CDR3 is 16 residues. CDR3 nucleotide sequence: TGTGCCAGCAGTGAAACTGCCCGGGAACCCTACAATGAGCAGTTCCTC. Translating it yields CASSETAREPYNEQFL.

As regards this clonotype: At one end, the junction sequence differs from germline, possibly due to a read error. This chain connects TRBV11-2 to TRBJ2-7; perhaps TRBD2 as D (6 bases). The CDR3 runs to 16 residues. Germline V gene sequence: CDR1 SGHAT, CDR2 FQNNGV. CDR3 DNA: TGTGCCAGCAACTCCTCCGGGGGATTCAGCTCCTACGGGCAGTACTTC. Amino acids: CASNSSGGFSSYGQYF.